The 19 T cell receptor beta chains given below trace back to one sample, sequenced in a study of T cells after yellow fever vaccination. One entry per CDR3 protein, called by TCRdb with MiXCR from the 5' RACE reads. The repertoire has hundreds of thousands of distinct CDR3 sequences, about 4% of them found once; the top ten carry 20% to 25%. The sequencing here drew on PBMCs, taken 5 days after the yellow fever booster vaccination. These receptors originate from a young man who received the YFV17D yellow fever vaccine.

The chain is built from TRBV20-1 and TRBJ2-5; possibly TRBD1 or TRBD2 for D (5 bases each). Germline V gives CDR1 DFQATT, CDR2 SNEGSKA (reference sequence). Trimming cost V 5 bases and J 2 bases, with 18 bases left between them. There are 15 residues in the CDR3. In DNA form, the CDR3 reads TGCAGTGCTGGACAACCGGGGCCCTTTCAAGAGACCCAGTACTTC. Translating gives CSAGQPGPFQETQYF.

The V gene is TRBV7-2, the J gene TRBJ1-6; D call uncertain. The germline V and J ends were trimmed by 3 bases and 0 bases, with 9 bases remaining between them. Germline V gene lookup returns CDR1 SGHTA and CDR2 FQGNSA. The CDR3 runs 16 residues. The CDR3 here is CASSLSIISYNSPLHF. For the CDR3, the DNA is TGTGCCAGCAGCTTGTCTATTATCTCCTATAATTCACCCCTCCACTTT.

At least ten counts were recorded for this clonotype. This sequence joins TRBV6-5 and TRBJ2-5; D may be TRBD2 (5 bases). V was cut by 0 bases and J by 2 bases, with 13 bases left in between. The length of the CDR3 is 16 residues. Germline values: CDR1 MNHEY, CDR2 SVGAGI. CDR3 sequence reads: CASSYSGRARQETQYF. The CDR3 DNA follows: TGTGCCAGCAGTTACTCAGGGCGGGCAAGACAAGAGACCCAGTACTTC.

Notes on this clonotype: Being one base from a much bigger clone, this may be a read error. The chain is built from TRBV7-2 and TRBJ1-5, with 12 bases lining up with TRBD1. The CDR3 has 17 residues. CDR1 is SGHTA and CDR2 is FQGNSA in the germline V gene. The CDR3 sequence is CASSPGTGGPSNQHQHF. For the CDR3, the DNA is TGTGCCAGCAGCCCCGGGACAGGGGGCCCAAGCAATCAGCACCAGCATTTT.

This clonotype has a count of ten or more. This chain uses TRBV9 with TRBJ2-4; D is unresolved. Trimming took 3 bases from V and 0 from J, leaving 13 bases between them. Per germline, CDR1 SGDLS and CDR2 YYNGEE. This CDR3 has 16 amino acids. CDR3 in amino acids: CASSATPGPAKNIQYF. The CDR3, as DNA: TGTGCCAGCAGCGCCACTCCTGGCCCAGCCAAAAACATTCAGTACTTC.

In its sample, this clonotype was seen a few times. The gene calls are TRBV5-1 and TRBJ1-1, with 7 bases aligning to TRBD1. The germline V gene has CDR1 SGHRS and CDR2 YFSETQ. The CDR3 sequence is 13 residues long. J lost 3 bases, V lost 4 bases, and 3 bases had no gene match. CDR3 coding DNA: TGCGCCAGCAGCGGCGGGACAGACACTGAAGCTTTCTTT. Protein product: CASSGGTDTEAFF.

This clonotype was counted a few times. The chain combines TRBV10-3 with TRBJ1-2, with D maybe TRBD1 (6 bases). The CDR3 is made up of 17 amino acids. Germline V CDR1 and CDR2: ENHRY, SYGVKD. V lost 0 bases and J lost 4, with 18 bases in between. The CDR3 nucleotides are TGTGCCATCAGTGAGTCTTTAGGGACACCGATGTCCTATGGCTACACCTTC. It yields the protein CAISESLGTPMSYGYTF.

This clonotype was counted many times. V gene TRBV28 combines with J gene TRBJ2-3; no clear D gene. The ends were cut back, 5 bases at V and 4 bases at J, with 10 bases in the middle. In germline, CDR1 is MDHEN, CDR2 SYDVKM. This CDR3 spans 13 amino acids. Written as DNA, the CDR3 is TGTGCCAGCAGTCCTTCCCCTCCAGATACGCAGTATTTT. Protein: CASSPSPPDTQYF.

The V and J genes are TRBV9 and TRBJ2-5; D gene unclear. The CDR3 covers 14 residues. V lost 2 bases and J 0 bases, leaving 8 bases between the germline ends. Germline assignment: CDR1 SGDLS and CDR2 YYNGEE. The CDR3 region has the DNA TGTGCCAGCAGCGTTGAAGGATACCAAGAGACCCAGTACTTC. It specifies CASSVEGYQETQYF.

This clonotype was recorded at least ten times. The chain combines TRBV5-1 with TRBJ1-2; 11 bases match TRBD1. This CDR3 has 18 residues. Germline V gives CDR1 SGHRS, CDR2 YFSETQ. J lost 2 bases, V lost 1 base, and 10 bases had no gene match. The CDR3 nucleotides are TGCGCCAGCAGCTTGTCTTGGACAGGGGGCCAAGGGAACTATGGCTACACCTTC. Its translation is CASSLSWTGGQGNYGYTF.

This clonotype appeared many times. The chain carries TRBV5-1 and TRBJ2-3, with D perhaps matching TRBD1 (5 bases). The germline gives CDR1 SGHRS, CDR2 YFSETQ. The V gene lost 0 bases and the J gene lost 4 bases, with 9 bases spanning the gap. The CDR3 covers 14 residues. CDR3 residues: CASSLVAGPDTQYF. The DNA for the CDR3 is TGCGCCAGCAGCTTGGTGGCAGGGCCAGATACGCAGTATTTT.

In its sample, this clonotype was seen a few times. V and J are TRBV5-1 and TRBJ2-1; 11 bases align to TRBD2. Germline CDR1 and CDR2: SGHRS and YFSETQ. The CDR3 totals 17 residues. Trimming removed 5 bases from V and 6 bases from J; junction bases left unmatched: 13. The CDR3 region is CASRPPASGGPGNEQFF. CDR3 sequence (DNA): TGCGCCAGCAGACCTCCCGCTAGCGGGGGGCCCGGCAATGAGCAGTTCTTC.

V is TRBV6-5 and J is TRBJ2-7; D gene uncertain. The CDR3 is 13 residues long. The ends were cut back, 2 bases at V and 8 bases at J, with 13 bases in the middle. Germline CDR1 is MNHEY and CDR2 is SVGAGI. The CDR3 bases are TGTGCCAGCAGTTACCGACAACTCTCCCAGCAGTACTTC. Translated, it gives CASSYRQLSQQYF.

This clonotype was counted many times. The CDR3 sequence: CASSLDSLYEQYV. In nucleotides, the CDR3 is TGTGCCAGCAGCCTGGACAGCCTCTACGAGCAGTACGTC. The chain carries TRBV7-8 and TRBJ2-7, with D tentatively TRBD1 (6 bases). The CDR3 covers 13 residues. Trimming cost V 5 bases and J 3 bases, with 11 bases left between them. Germline assignment: CDR1 SGHVS and CDR2 FQNEAQ.

This clonotype was seen a handful of times. The chain's CDR3 is CASSLLRGTGEQFF. The CDR3 DNA is TGTGCCAGCAGTTTATTGAGAGGGACGGGTGAGCAGTTCTTC. J is TRBJ2-1 and V is TRBV27; D possibly matches TRBD1 or TRBD2 (5 bases each). CDR1 is MNHEY, CDR2 SMNVEV, per germline (reference sequence). V shed 1 base and J shed 9 bases, with 13 bases lying between them. This CDR3 has 14 amino acids.

The V and J genes are TRBV4-2 and TRBJ2-3, with D possibly being TRBD1 (5 bases). V lost 1 base and J 6 bases, leaving 11 bases between the germline ends. The CDR3 has 14 amino acids. CDR1 and CDR2 (germline): LGHNA, YNFKEQ. The chain's CDR3 is CASSQVQGSDTQYF. CDR3 DNA sequence: TGTGCCAGCAGCCAAGTCCAGGGTTCGGATACGCAGTATTTT.

This clonotype was seen a few times. This chain links TRBV7-2 with TRBJ2-7, with D perhaps being TRBD1 or TRBD2 (5 bases each). This CDR3 region has 13 residues. Trimming removed 5 bases at V and 6 bases at J, with 14 bases between. From germline, CDR1 is SGHTA and CDR2 FQGNSA. The chain's CDR3 is CASSTGRRSEQYF. The DNA for the CDR3 is TGTGCCAGCAGCACGGGACGGAGAAGCGAGCAGTACTTC.

The gene calls are TRBV5-1 and TRBJ2-2, with TRBD1 matching 7 bases. The CDR3 sequence is 16 residues long. Germline V gene data show CDR1 as SGHRS and CDR2 as YFSETQ. Trimming removed 4 bases from V and 0 bases from J; junction bases left unmatched: 6. The CDR3 loop reads CASSTTGTANTGELFF. The CDR3 DNA reads TGCGCCAGCAGCACAACCGGGACAGCGAACACCGGGGAGCTGTTTTTT.

This clonotype has a count of ten or more. The chain has TRBV10-1 and TRBJ2-7; D tentatively fits TRBD1 or TRBD2 (5 bases each). Germline V CDR1 and CDR2: WNHNN, SYGVQD (reference sequence). With 2 bases removed from V and 4 bases from J, the gap between germline ends came to 18 bases. The length of the CDR3 is 16 residues. CDR3 nucleotide sequence: TGCGCCAGCAGTGAGGGGACCCTAAGGGTCGGGTACGAGCAGTACTTC. It codes for CASSEGTLRVGYEQYF.